This T cell receptor beta chain is drawn from a study of T cell changes during pregnancy in multiple sclerosis (dated by TCRdb to between 2018 and 2021). For the wider study: The study examined how the T cell repertoire changed over the course of pregnancy in women with multiple sclerosis.

Library preparation used the immunoSEQ multiplex PCR assay. TCRdb limited this immuneACCESS table to in-frame rearrangements with V and J called. A share of clones is missing; checked studies link under half to unresolved V genes, and the rest is unexplained. This sample holds around 34,000 clones; approximately 90% were observed only once. Around 10% of the sample is in the top ten clones. As regards this clone: Its antigen specificity is not known. Per-base quality was not reported, and no clone a single base away is much larger than it.

CDR1 SGHAT and CDR2 FQNNGV were looked up in the germline V gene. The CDR3 numbers 12 residues from cysteine through phenylalanine. Of all the DNA, just the CDR3 is kept, 36 bases in frame from base 1. Trimming takes 2 bases from V and 4 bases from J, and the germline ends sit 6 bases apart. The sequenced sample was CD8+ T cells from peripheral blood mononuclear cells, obtained before pregnancy. The chain was built from TRBV11-2 and TRBJ2-7; perhaps TRBD2 is the D gene, with 5 bases matching. This clonotype originated in a female donor with multiple sclerosis, enrolled in a pregnancy study. The CDR3 amino acid sequence is: CASSLPGYEQYF. The nucleotide sequence is TGTGCCAGCAGCTTACCGGGATACGAGCAGTACTTC.